Listed below are T cell receptor beta chains from one sample, sequenced in a study of cytomegalovirus exposure and HLA in healthy donors. Generated by immunoSEQ multiplex PCR, the TCRdb table keeps only in-frame clones and is missing some. Among 250,000 to 350,000 clones listed, approximately 90% were seen once. The sequenced sample was PBMCs. Source of these receptors: a man aged 40-49 years in good health and CMV-seropositive. CDR3s include the opening cysteine and the closing phenylalanine or tryptophan. The D gene is left open where the match is weak. Clone size is given for some rows only: seen once, a few or many times, or a class if the clone is expanded.

>15|TRBD1|NA|TRBJ2-2|TRBV27
CASSYRGRDTGELFF
TGTGCCAGCAGTTATAGGGGGCGGGACACCGGGGAGCTGTTTTTT
>14|NA|NA|TRBJ2-5|TRBV10-1
CASSMDRYPETQYF
TGCGCCAGCAGTATGGACAGATACCCGGAGACCCAGTACTTC
>17|TRBD1|NA|TRBJ2-1|TRBV27
CASSSLWRQGIWNEQFF
TGTGCCAGCAGCTCCCTGTGGAGACAGGGCATCTGGAATGAGCAGTTCTTC
>14|TRBD2|NA|TRBJ2-4|TRBV7-2
CASSLGGGENIQYF
TGTGCCAGCAGCTTAGGGGGAGGGGAAAACATTCAGTACTTC
>15|NA|once|TRBJ2-1|TRBV5-1
CASTLGHWSYNEQFF
TGCGCCAGCACCCTAGGCCATTGGTCCTACAATGAGCAGTTCTTC
>12|NA|NA|TRBJ2-3|TRBV27
CASSSRMDTQYF
TGTGCCAGCAGTTCCAGGATGGATACGCAGTATTTT
>13|TRBD2|NA|TRBJ2-1|TRBV2
CASKEGGPNEQFF
TGTGCCAGCAAAGAGGGAGGGCCAAATGAGCAGTTCTTC
>13|TRBD1|NA|TRBJ2-7|TRBV18
CASSPTGVDEQYF
TGTGCCAGCTCACCCACAGGGGTCGACGAGCAGTACTTC
>15|TRBD2|NA|TRBJ2-1|TRBV9
CASSVGASGDNEQFF
TGTGCCAGCAGCGTAGGAGCTAGCGGGGACAATGAGCAGTTCTTC
>15|TRBD2|NA|TRBJ2-7|TRBV5-4
CASSLKRELGYEQYF
TGTGCCAGCAGCTTGAAGCGGGAGTTGGGCTACGAGCAGTACTTC
>13|TRBD2|NA|TRBJ2-7|TRBV6-5
CASTGRHSYEQYF
TGTGCCAGCACCGGGAGGCACTCCTACGAGCAGTACTTC
>14|TRBD1|NA|TRBJ1-2|TRBV28
CASRRGQANYGYTF
TGTGCCAGCAGGCGGGGACAGGCTAACTATGGCTACACCTTC
>19|TRBD2|NA|TRBJ2-3|TRBV4-3
CASSQAFGLAGTSTDTQYF
TGCGCCAGCAGCCAAGCTTTCGGACTAGCGGGTACTAGCACAGATACGCAGTATTTT
>18|NA|NA|TRBJ2-3|TRBV7-9
CASSIPLVTGVPGDTQYF
TGTGCCAGCAGCATCCCACTAGTGACGGGAGTCCCAGGGGATACGCAGTATTTT
>15|NA|NA|TRBJ1-1|TRBV28
CSSDRGSRMNTEAFF
TGTTCATCCGACCGGGGGTCCCGGATGAACACTGAAGCTTTCTTT
>12|TRBD1|NA|TRBJ1-2|TRBV6-4
CASSDGDRLHTF
TGTGCCAGCAGTGACGGGGACAGACTCCACACCTTC
>15|TRBD2|NA|TRBJ2-3|TRBV7-3
CASSRSGRSEDTQYF
TGTGCCAGCAGCCGTAGCGGGAGGAGTGAAGATACGCAGTATTTT
>17|NA|NA|TRBJ2-1|TRBV21-1
CASSNQPDRVTYNEQFF
TGTGCCAGCAGCAACCAACCGGACAGGGTGACCTACAATGAGCAGTTCTTC
>14|NA|NA|TRBJ2-7|TRBV5-4
CASSFAGGSYEQYF
TGTGCCAGCAGCTTCGCAGGGGGGTCCTACGAGCAGTACTTC
>15|NA|few|TRBJ1-5|TRBV4-3
CASSPSRQSNQPQHF
TGCGCCAGCAGCCCATCACGACAAAGCAATCAGCCCCAGCATTTT
>13|NA|once|TRBJ1-1|TRBV15
CATSRDRGTEAFF
TGTGCCACCAGCAGAGACAGGGGCACTGAAGCTTTCTTT
>14|TRBD1|NA|TRBJ2-3|TRBV30
CAWSRGQGPDTQYF
TGTGCCTGGAGTCGGGGACAGGGTCCAGATACGCAGTATTTT
>14|TRBD1|NA|TRBJ2-7|TRBV4-1
CASSNRDRGYEQYF
TGCGCCAGTTCGAACCGGGACAGGGGTTACGAGCAGTACTTC
>16|NA|NA|TRBJ2-6|TRBV5-4
CASSSGTGSGANVLTF
TGTGCCAGCAGCAGCGGAACAGGGTCTGGGGCCAACGTCCTGACTTTC
>15|TRBD1|once|TRBJ2-5|TRBV28
CASSSPGTGRETQYF
TGTGCCAGCAGCAGTCCCGGGACAGGGCGAGAGACCCAGTACTTC
>16|NA|NA|TRBJ2-2|TRBV5-1
CASISTDRWNTGELFF
TGCGCCAGCATTTCGACTGACAGATGGAACACCGGGGAGCTGTTTTTT
>14|TRBD1|NA|TRBJ1-1|TRBV6-6
CASSRTGDHTEAFF
TGTGCCAGCAGTCGGACAGGGGATCACACTGAAGCTTTCTTT
>16|NA|few|TRBJ2-7|TRBV28
CASSPVGGPTFYEQYF
TGTGCCAGCAGTCCGGTCGGCGGGCCCACCTTTTACGAGCAGTACTTC
>15|TRBD2|NA|TRBJ2-1|TRBV28
CASSSLAGGIREQFF
TGTGCCAGCAGCTCGCTAGCGGGAGGGATCCGCGAGCAGTTCTTC
>13|NA|NA|TRBJ1-3|TRBV2
CASTGEYGNTIYF
TGTGCCAGCACGGGAGAATACGGAAACACCATATATTTT
>13|TRBD1|NA|TRBJ2-1|TRBV7-9
CASSLDRGDEQFF
TGTGCCAGCAGCCTCGACAGGGGGGATGAGCAGTTCTTC
>14|TRBD2|once|TRBJ2-7|TRBV2
CASSETAGGPEQYF
TGTGCCAGCAGTGAAACGGCGGGAGGGCCCGAGCAGTACTTC
>16|NA|NA|TRBJ1-5|TRBV1
CTSSQRKCRINQPQHF
TGCACCAGCAGCCAAAGAAAGTGCAGAATCAATCAGCCCCAGCATTTT
>17|TRBD2|NA|TRBJ2-2|TRBV5-1
CASSSGLAGGPDGELFF
TGCGCCAGCAGCTCCGGACTAGCGGGAGGGCCGGACGGGGAGCTGTTTTTT
>16|TRBD2|NA|TRBJ2-3|TRBV19
CASSIGLAGVEDTQYF
TGTGCCAGTAGTATAGGACTAGCGGGAGTTGAGGATACGCAGTATTTT
>13|TRBD2|NA|TRBJ2-7|TRBV5-8
CASSLAGGAEQYF
TGTGCCAGCAGCTTGGCCGGGGGGGCCGAGCAGTACTTC
>14|NA|NA|TRBJ2-3|TRBV6-1
CASTRDFSTDTQYF
TGTGCCAGCACGAGGGATTTTAGCACAGATACGCAGTATTTT
>16|TRBD1|NA|TRBJ1-4|TRBV27
CASSPGTGGAREKLFF
TGTGCCAGCAGTCCCGGGACAGGGGGCGCGCGAGAAAAACTGTTTTTT
>15|NA|NA|TRBJ1-3|TRBV9
CASSVGGRAGNTIYF
TGTGCCAGCAGCGTAGGCGGGCGGGCTGGAAACACCATATATTTT
>15|NA|NA|TRBJ2-7|TRBV7-6
CASSLESQPIYEQYF
TGTGCCAGCAGCTTAGAGTCGCAACCTATCTACGAGCAGTACTTC
>14|TRBD1|NA|TRBJ2-7|TRBV27
CASREWTGVYEQYF
TGTGCCAGCAGAGAGTGGACAGGGGTCTACGAGCAGTACTTC
>16|TRBD2|few|TRBJ2-7|TRBV4-2
CASSQVLASGSAEQYF
TGTGCCAGCAGCCAAGTACTGGCTAGCGGGAGTGCCGAGCAGTACTTC
>15|TRBD1|NA|TRBJ2-1|TRBV19
CASSIQTGLLDEQFF
TGTGCCAGTAGTATACAGACAGGGTTGCTGGATGAGCAGTTCTTC
>13|NA|NA|TRBJ2-7|TRBV28
CASSQALRREQYF
TGTGCCAGCAGCCAGGCCCTCAGGAGGGAGCAGTACTTC
>17|NA|NA|TRBJ1-3|TRBV5-6
CASSLAEDSISGNTIYF
TGTGCCAGCAGCTTGGCCGAAGACAGCATCTCTGGAAACACCATATATTTT
>14|NA|NA|TRBJ2-6|TRBV6-5
CASLKRSGANVLTF
TGTGCCAGCCTTAAGAGGTCTGGGGCCAACGTCCTGACTTTC
>16|NA|NA|TRBJ1-5|TRBV6-1
CASSENPTGSNQPQHF
TGTGCCAGCAGTGAAAACCCGACAGGTAGCAATCAGCCCCAGCATTTT
>15|TRBD2|NA|TRBJ2-7|TRBV28
CASTTPGLERGGQYF
TGTGCCAGCACCACACCGGGACTAGAGAGGGGGGGGCAGTACTTC
>14|TRBD1|NA|TRBJ2-7|TRBV15
CATSSGQGAYEQYF
TGTGCCACCAGCTCGGGACAGGGAGCATACGAGCAGTACTTC
>13|NA|NA|TRBJ2-1|TRBV5-1
CASSLGTYNEQFF
TGCGCCAGCAGCTTGGGCACTTACAATGAGCAGTTCTTC
>14|TRBD2|NA|TRBJ2-1|TRBV6-1
CASKASGTYNEQFF
TGTGCCAGCAAAGCCAGCGGGACCTACAATGAGCAGTTCTTC
>14|TRBD1|NA|TRBJ1-1|TRBV6-1
CASSRDRAGTEAFF
TGTGCCAGCAGTAGGGACAGGGCTGGCACTGAAGCTTTCTTT
>15|TRBD2|NA|TRBJ2-7|TRBV5-4
CASSFGLAGGYEQYF
TGTGCCAGCAGCTTCGGACTAGCGGGAGGCTACGAGCAGTACTTC